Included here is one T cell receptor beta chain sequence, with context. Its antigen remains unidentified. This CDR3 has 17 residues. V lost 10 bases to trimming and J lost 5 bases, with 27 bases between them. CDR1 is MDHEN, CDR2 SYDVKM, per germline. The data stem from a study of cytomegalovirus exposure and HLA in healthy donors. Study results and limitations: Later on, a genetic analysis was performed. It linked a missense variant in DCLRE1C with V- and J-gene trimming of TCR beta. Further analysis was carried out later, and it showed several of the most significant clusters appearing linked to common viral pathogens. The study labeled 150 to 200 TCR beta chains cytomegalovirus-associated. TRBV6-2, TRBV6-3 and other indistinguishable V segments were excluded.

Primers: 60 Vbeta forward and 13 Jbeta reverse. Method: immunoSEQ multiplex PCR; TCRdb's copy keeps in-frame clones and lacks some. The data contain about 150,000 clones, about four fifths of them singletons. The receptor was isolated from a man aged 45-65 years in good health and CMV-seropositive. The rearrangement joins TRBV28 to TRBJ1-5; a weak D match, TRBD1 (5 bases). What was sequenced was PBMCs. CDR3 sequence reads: CAIDNRDSQRSYQPQHF. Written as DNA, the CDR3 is TGTGCCATCGATAACCGGGACTCTCAGCGGAGTTATCAGCCCCAGCATTTT.